A single sample gave rise to the 9 T cell receptor beta chains below, sequenced in a study of identical twins. TCRdb itself ran the 5' RACE reads through MiXCR, one entry per CDR3 protein. Counted here are 300,000 to 350,000 distinct CDR3 sequences, 9% to 15% occurring once; the ten biggest clones make up around 6.9%. These data also formed part of another study, on yellow fever vaccine responses in identical twins.

Sequencing used CD8+ T cells sorted from blood. The origin of the receptors is a woman aged 18-29 years in good health.

J is TRBJ1-1 and V is TRBV4-1, with a tentative D call TRBD1 (6 bases). In germline, CDR1 is MGHRA, CDR2 YSYEKL. The CDR3 spans 14 residues. Trimming removed 4 bases at V and 6 bases at J, with 15 bases between. The CDR3 DNA reads as TGCGCCAGCAGCCCCCGAGGGGGGGGCCCTGAAGCTTTCTTT. Its translation: CASSPRGGGPEAFF.

The table lists this clonotype with a few counts. The chain employs TRBV5-1 and TRBJ2-1; 7 bases are shared with TRBD2. The CDR3 contains 18 residues. The ends lost 0 bases at V and 0 bases at J; junction bases unmatched: 9. Germline assignment: CDR1 SGHRS and CDR2 YFSETQ. The CDR3 reads CASSLAFGLAVSYNEQFF. The CDR3 DNA reads TGCGCCAGCAGCTTGGCCTTTGGGCTAGCGGTCTCCTACAATGAGCAGTTCTTC.

V usage is TRBV7-7 and J usage is TRBJ2-1; D gene uncertain. In germline, CDR1 is SSHAT, CDR2 FNYEAQ (reference sequence). V gave up 3 bases and J gave up 7 bases, with 10 bases separating them. This CDR3 is 13 amino acids long. This CDR3 reads CASSLYGANEQFF. As DNA, the CDR3 is TGTGCCAGCAGCTTGTACGGAGCAAATGAGCAGTTCTTC.

The CDR3 nucleotides read TGTGCCAGCAGCCAAGATGTACCAGGTCTGCACACCGGGGAGCTGTTTTTT. Its translation: CASSQDVPGLHTGELFF. The chain employs TRBV4-2 and TRBJ2-2; D not certain. This CDR3 contains 17 residues. Trimming took off 0 bases at V and 3 bases at J, with 14 bases between the two ends. Germline CDR1 LGHNA, CDR2 YNFKEQ.

The chain links TRBV7-8 to TRBJ2-1; maybe TRBD2 (6 bases). From germline, CDR1 is SGHVS and CDR2 FQNEAQ. The CDR3 totals 16 residues. Trimming took off 5 bases at V and 5 bases at J, with 19 bases between the two ends. The CDR3 reads CASSPAKLASHNEQFF. Here the CDR3 DNA reads TGTGCCAGCAGCCCGGCCAAGCTAGCGTCACACAATGAGCAGTTCTTC.

This clonotype appeared a few times. The chain links TRBV27 to TRBJ2-7; TRBD1 aligns across 8 bases. Germline V gene data show CDR1 as MNHEY and CDR2 as SMNVEV (reference sequence). Unmatched junction bases numbered 6, after V lost 3 bases and J lost 5 bases. The CDR3 runs 14 residues. CDR3 nucleotide sequence: TGTGCCAGCAGTTTCTCGGACAGGGCCCACGAGCAGTACTTC. Translated, it gives CASSFSDRAHEQYF.

The sample holds many counts of this clonotype. The chain uses TRBV11-2 and TRBJ2-1, with 10 bases lining up with TRBD2. Trimming at V came to 1 base and at J to 5 bases, leaving 8 bases not matched to a gene. Germline-derived CDR1 and CDR2 are SGHAT and FQNNGV. The CDR3 loop spans 17 amino acids. This CDR3 reads CASSLVSWLAGDNEQFF. The CDR3 DNA reads as TGTGCCAGCAGCTTAGTCTCTTGGCTAGCGGGAGACAATGAGCAGTTCTTC.

This clonotype was seen more than once but under ten times. This sequence joins TRBV24-1 and TRBJ2-1, with D possibly being TRBD1 (6 bases). Trimming left V 6 bases short and J 5 bases short, with 13 bases between. The CDR3 contains 14 residues. The germline CDR1 and CDR2 sequences are KGHDR and SFDVKD. CDR3 coding DNA: TGTGCCACCAGTCATCGAGGGGGAGACAATGAGCAGTTCTTC. This sequence encodes CATSHRGGDNEQFF.

At least ten counts were recorded for this clonotype. The chain has TRBV9 and TRBJ2-3, with TRBD2 matching 8 bases. The CDR3 consists of 16 residues. J was trimmed by 4 bases and V by 3 bases; bases with no gene match: 10. The germline V gene has CDR1 SGDLS and CDR2 YYNGEE. CDR3 region: CASSGLSGGPSDTQYF. The CDR3 coding sequence is TGTGCCAGCAGCGGCTTAAGCGGGGGCCCATCAGATACGCAGTATTTT.